This TCR beta chain was obtained from a study of cytomegalovirus exposure and HLA in healthy donors. About the study: Out of a few hundred genotyped donors, roughly 80% belonged to the Caucasian-associated ancestry cluster.

Details on this clone: Its antigen is unidentified.

Germline assignment: CDR1 SGHNT and CDR2 YENEEA. Trimming removed 0 bases at V and 7 bases at J, with 13 bases between. The CDR3 runs 15 residues. Study outcomes and limitations: In an earlier analysis, about 87% or about 30%: the productive usage of most TCR beta V segments. Available immune exposure information covered CMV serostatus only. Later on, an analysis found that several of the most significant clusters appeared to be linked to common viral pathogens, which included parvovirus B19.

It was with 60 Vbeta and 13 Jbeta primers that the PCR ran. Assay used: immunoSEQ multiplex PCR; TCRdb lists only in-frame clones, some missing. The sample lists about 150,000 clones, 65% to 75% occurring once. This chain uses TRBV11-3 with TRBJ2-1; tentative D call: TRBD1 (7 bases). The origin of this receptor is a man aged 18 to 30 in good health and CMV-seronegative. The sequenced material came from PBMCs. The CDR3 spells CASSLDPGGRNEQFF. The CDR3 coding sequence is TGTGCCAGCAGCTTAGATCCAGGGGGGAGGAATGAGCAGTTCTTC.